The rows below give T cell receptor beta chains drawn from one sample of a study of CD8+ T cells in alopecia areata. Assay used: immunoSEQ multiplex PCR; TCRdb lists only in-frame clones, some missing. The data contain over 90,000 clones, roughly 53% of them seen just once; the ten biggest clones take up about 9%. The sample comprised CD4+ T cells sorted from blood. Receptor source: a human donor in good health. CDR3s include the opening cysteine and the closing phenylalanine or tryptophan. D genes are given only for firm matches. Size tells how often a clone was seen (once, few, many) or the class of an expanded clone, and some rows leave it out.

d_call	clone_size	v_call	j_call	cdr3_nt	cdr3_aa
TRBD1	-	TRBV29-1	TRBJ1-2	TGCAGCGTCCCTGCCCGGGACAGGGGTAGTGGCTACACCTTC	CSVPARDRGSGYTF
-	few	TRBV11-2	TRBJ1-1	TGTGCCAGCAGCTCTAGGGGCAGTCGGGTGAAGACTGAAGCTTTCTTT	CASSSRGSRVKTEAFF
-	-	TRBV25-1	TRBJ1-2	TGTGCCAGCAGTGCTTTACAGGGCCCAATGGGCGGCTACACCTTC	CASSALQGPMGGYTF
TRBD1	once	TRBV5-1	TRBJ2-1	TGCGCCAGCTCCGAACAGGGGCTCAATGAGCAGTTCTTC	CASSEQGLNEQFF
-	-	TRBV11-2	TRBJ1-3	TGTGCCAGCAGCTTAGGACGGGGGAGCAAGCATTTT	CASSLGRGSKHF
-	-	TRBV15	TRBJ1-1	TGTGCCACCAGCAGAGATTTGGGGGTCACTGAAGCTTTCTTT	CATSRDLGVTEAFF
TRBD2	few	TRBV10-3	TRBJ2-1	TGTGCCATCAGTGATGGGACTAGCGGGGGGGGCCAGGAGCAGTTCTTC	CAISDGTSGGGQEQFF
TRBD1	-	TRBV4-2	TRBJ2-2	TGTGCCAGCAGCCTAGGACAGGGCGGCACCGGGGAGCTGTTTTTT	CASSLGQGGTGELFF
-	-	TRBV7-2	TRBJ1-2	TGTGCCAGCAGCTTATGGTATGGCTACACCTTC	CASSLWYGYTF
-	-	TRBV5-1	TRBJ2-2	TGCGCCAGCAGCCGAGGGAATCCATTCAGCGGGGAGCTGTTTTTT	CASSRGNPFSGELFF
-	-	TRBV2	TRBJ2-1	TGTGCCAGCAGTAAGGGTAGCAGGAGACTAAACCTCTACAATGAGCAGTTCTTC	CASSKGSRRLNLYNEQFF
-	-	TRBV9	TRBJ1-2	TGTGCCAGCAGCGTACTTGGAGGGAATGGCTACACCTTC	CASSVLGGNGYTF
TRBD1	-	TRBV5-6	TRBJ2-5	TGTGCCAGCAGCTTGGAGACAGGGAAGGCGCCCCAGTACTTC	CASSLETGKAPQYF
-	-	TRBV30	TRBJ2-2	TGTGCCTGGAATACGGTTGCCGGGGAGCTGTTTTTT	CAWNTVAGELFF
TRBD1	-	TRBV7-3	TRBJ2-1	TGTGCCAGCAGCTTAGGGGGACAGAGCAATGAGCAGTTCTTC	CASSLGGQSNEQFF
TRBD1	-	TRBV28	TRBJ1-1	TGTGCCAGCGGACAGGTGGTCACTGAAGCTTTCTTT	CASGQVVTEAFF
-	few	TRBV19	TRBJ2-3	TGTGCCAGTACCTCGGGCGACAGTACCACAGATACGCAGTATTTT	CASTSGDSTTDTQYF
-	few	TRBV29-1	TRBJ2-5	TGCAGCGTTGAAGATCAGGTCGAGGGGGAACCAGGGTACCAAGAGACCCAGTACTTC	CSVEDQVEGEPGYQETQYF
-	-	TRBV29-1	TRBJ2-5	TGCAGCGTTGATAATAGGGCTACACAAGAGACCCAGTACTTC	CSVDNRATQETQYF
-	-	TRBV29-1	TRBJ1-2	TGCAGCGTTGTGGAGGGGACCGGCTATGGCTACACCTTC	CSVVEGTGYGYTF
-	-	TRBV6-5	TRBJ2-3	TGTGCCAGCAGTTACTCGGGTCTACCCACAGATACGCAGTATTTT	CASSYSGLPTDTQYF
-	once	TRBV6-1	TRBJ2-7	TGTGCCAGCAGACAGGTCGCCTACGAGCAGTACTTC	CASRQVAYEQYF
-	-	TRBV30	TRBJ2-2	TGTGCCTGGAGTGACCAACCTGGGTCCGGGGAGCTGTTTTTT	CAWSDQPGSGELFF
-	-	TRBV5-1	TRBJ1-2	TGCGCCAGCGGTCCGGGGCAGGGGATGGGCGGCTACACCTTC	CASGPGQGMGGYTF
TRBD1	-	TRBV19	TRBJ2-5	TGTGCCAGTAGAGATACAGGGGGCTCGCAGACCCAGTACTTC	CASRDTGGSQTQYF
-	-	TRBV30	TRBJ2-5	TGTGCCTGGAGTGTGTCGGAATATGGGACCCAGTACTTC	CAWSVSEYGTQYF
-	few	TRBV29-1	TRBJ2-1	TGCAGCGTTGCCGTAGCCGGGGATGAGCAGTTCTTC	CSVAVAGDEQFF
-	once	TRBV9	TRBJ2-2	TGTGCCAGCAGCGGCGTGTTGTCCGGGGAGCTGTTTTTT	CASSGVLSGELFF
TRBD1	-	TRBV18	TRBJ1-1	TGTGCCAGCTCACCCCCGGGACAGGACGACAGTAGCTGG	CASSPPGQDDSSW
-	few	TRBV25-1	TRBJ2-1	TGTGCCACCAGTGGAGGGGGGAACCTCAATGAGCAGTTCTTC	CATSGGGNLNEQFF
-	-	TRBV20-1	TRBJ2-5	TGCAGTGCTCGGGACGGGGAGACCCAGTACTTC	CSARDGETQYF
TRBD1	-	TRBV5-1	TRBJ1-2	TGCGCCAGCAGCTCGGCCCAGGGGGACTATGGCTACACCTTC	CASSSAQGDYGYTF
TRBD1	few	TRBV6-5	TRBJ2-2	TGTGCCAGCAGACTTAGACAGGGGTTCACCGGGGAGCTGTTTTTT	CASRLRQGFTGELFF
TRBD1	-	TRBV11-3	TRBJ2-1	TGTGCCAGCAGCTCACAGGGGGAGAGTCACAATGAGCAGTTCTTC	CASSSQGESHNEQFF
-	-	TRBV29-1	TRBJ2-7	TGCAGCGCTGGACGGAGAAACTACGAGCAGTACTTC	CSAGRRNYEQYF
TRBD1	once	TRBV27	TRBJ1-2	TGTGCCAGCAGTTTAGAGGGGACAGGGAATGGCTACACCTTC	CASSLEGTGNGYTF